Included here is one T cell receptor beta chain sequence, with context. Only in-frame clones appear in the TCRdb table, and some are missing; sequencing was by immunoSEQ multiplex PCR. This table has about 610,000 clones, around 89% appearing once. This record comes from a study of shared T cell receptors in the human thymus. V gave up 1 base and J gave up 12 bases, with 7 bases separating them. CDR3 length: 11 residues. CDR1 MDHEN and CDR2 SYDVKM come from the germline V gene. This sample was shared with a second study, whose subject was human thymus T cells. As reported in that work: Healthy Finnish infants undergoing corrective surgery for congenital heart defects were used as donors. Resections from corrective heart surgery provided thymus tissue. Apparent bias marked the V and J gene usage of thymic and blood repertoires. Related research found strongly overlapping thymic repertoires in unrelated individuals.

The receptor was derived from a boy under three years old with a congenital heart defect. The chain employs TRBV28 and TRBJ2-1; perhaps TRBD1 as D (6 bases). Sequenced: thymocytes. This CDR3 reads CASSLLGGQFF. CDR3 coding DNA: TGTGCCAGCAGTTTATTAGGGGGGCAGTTCTTC.